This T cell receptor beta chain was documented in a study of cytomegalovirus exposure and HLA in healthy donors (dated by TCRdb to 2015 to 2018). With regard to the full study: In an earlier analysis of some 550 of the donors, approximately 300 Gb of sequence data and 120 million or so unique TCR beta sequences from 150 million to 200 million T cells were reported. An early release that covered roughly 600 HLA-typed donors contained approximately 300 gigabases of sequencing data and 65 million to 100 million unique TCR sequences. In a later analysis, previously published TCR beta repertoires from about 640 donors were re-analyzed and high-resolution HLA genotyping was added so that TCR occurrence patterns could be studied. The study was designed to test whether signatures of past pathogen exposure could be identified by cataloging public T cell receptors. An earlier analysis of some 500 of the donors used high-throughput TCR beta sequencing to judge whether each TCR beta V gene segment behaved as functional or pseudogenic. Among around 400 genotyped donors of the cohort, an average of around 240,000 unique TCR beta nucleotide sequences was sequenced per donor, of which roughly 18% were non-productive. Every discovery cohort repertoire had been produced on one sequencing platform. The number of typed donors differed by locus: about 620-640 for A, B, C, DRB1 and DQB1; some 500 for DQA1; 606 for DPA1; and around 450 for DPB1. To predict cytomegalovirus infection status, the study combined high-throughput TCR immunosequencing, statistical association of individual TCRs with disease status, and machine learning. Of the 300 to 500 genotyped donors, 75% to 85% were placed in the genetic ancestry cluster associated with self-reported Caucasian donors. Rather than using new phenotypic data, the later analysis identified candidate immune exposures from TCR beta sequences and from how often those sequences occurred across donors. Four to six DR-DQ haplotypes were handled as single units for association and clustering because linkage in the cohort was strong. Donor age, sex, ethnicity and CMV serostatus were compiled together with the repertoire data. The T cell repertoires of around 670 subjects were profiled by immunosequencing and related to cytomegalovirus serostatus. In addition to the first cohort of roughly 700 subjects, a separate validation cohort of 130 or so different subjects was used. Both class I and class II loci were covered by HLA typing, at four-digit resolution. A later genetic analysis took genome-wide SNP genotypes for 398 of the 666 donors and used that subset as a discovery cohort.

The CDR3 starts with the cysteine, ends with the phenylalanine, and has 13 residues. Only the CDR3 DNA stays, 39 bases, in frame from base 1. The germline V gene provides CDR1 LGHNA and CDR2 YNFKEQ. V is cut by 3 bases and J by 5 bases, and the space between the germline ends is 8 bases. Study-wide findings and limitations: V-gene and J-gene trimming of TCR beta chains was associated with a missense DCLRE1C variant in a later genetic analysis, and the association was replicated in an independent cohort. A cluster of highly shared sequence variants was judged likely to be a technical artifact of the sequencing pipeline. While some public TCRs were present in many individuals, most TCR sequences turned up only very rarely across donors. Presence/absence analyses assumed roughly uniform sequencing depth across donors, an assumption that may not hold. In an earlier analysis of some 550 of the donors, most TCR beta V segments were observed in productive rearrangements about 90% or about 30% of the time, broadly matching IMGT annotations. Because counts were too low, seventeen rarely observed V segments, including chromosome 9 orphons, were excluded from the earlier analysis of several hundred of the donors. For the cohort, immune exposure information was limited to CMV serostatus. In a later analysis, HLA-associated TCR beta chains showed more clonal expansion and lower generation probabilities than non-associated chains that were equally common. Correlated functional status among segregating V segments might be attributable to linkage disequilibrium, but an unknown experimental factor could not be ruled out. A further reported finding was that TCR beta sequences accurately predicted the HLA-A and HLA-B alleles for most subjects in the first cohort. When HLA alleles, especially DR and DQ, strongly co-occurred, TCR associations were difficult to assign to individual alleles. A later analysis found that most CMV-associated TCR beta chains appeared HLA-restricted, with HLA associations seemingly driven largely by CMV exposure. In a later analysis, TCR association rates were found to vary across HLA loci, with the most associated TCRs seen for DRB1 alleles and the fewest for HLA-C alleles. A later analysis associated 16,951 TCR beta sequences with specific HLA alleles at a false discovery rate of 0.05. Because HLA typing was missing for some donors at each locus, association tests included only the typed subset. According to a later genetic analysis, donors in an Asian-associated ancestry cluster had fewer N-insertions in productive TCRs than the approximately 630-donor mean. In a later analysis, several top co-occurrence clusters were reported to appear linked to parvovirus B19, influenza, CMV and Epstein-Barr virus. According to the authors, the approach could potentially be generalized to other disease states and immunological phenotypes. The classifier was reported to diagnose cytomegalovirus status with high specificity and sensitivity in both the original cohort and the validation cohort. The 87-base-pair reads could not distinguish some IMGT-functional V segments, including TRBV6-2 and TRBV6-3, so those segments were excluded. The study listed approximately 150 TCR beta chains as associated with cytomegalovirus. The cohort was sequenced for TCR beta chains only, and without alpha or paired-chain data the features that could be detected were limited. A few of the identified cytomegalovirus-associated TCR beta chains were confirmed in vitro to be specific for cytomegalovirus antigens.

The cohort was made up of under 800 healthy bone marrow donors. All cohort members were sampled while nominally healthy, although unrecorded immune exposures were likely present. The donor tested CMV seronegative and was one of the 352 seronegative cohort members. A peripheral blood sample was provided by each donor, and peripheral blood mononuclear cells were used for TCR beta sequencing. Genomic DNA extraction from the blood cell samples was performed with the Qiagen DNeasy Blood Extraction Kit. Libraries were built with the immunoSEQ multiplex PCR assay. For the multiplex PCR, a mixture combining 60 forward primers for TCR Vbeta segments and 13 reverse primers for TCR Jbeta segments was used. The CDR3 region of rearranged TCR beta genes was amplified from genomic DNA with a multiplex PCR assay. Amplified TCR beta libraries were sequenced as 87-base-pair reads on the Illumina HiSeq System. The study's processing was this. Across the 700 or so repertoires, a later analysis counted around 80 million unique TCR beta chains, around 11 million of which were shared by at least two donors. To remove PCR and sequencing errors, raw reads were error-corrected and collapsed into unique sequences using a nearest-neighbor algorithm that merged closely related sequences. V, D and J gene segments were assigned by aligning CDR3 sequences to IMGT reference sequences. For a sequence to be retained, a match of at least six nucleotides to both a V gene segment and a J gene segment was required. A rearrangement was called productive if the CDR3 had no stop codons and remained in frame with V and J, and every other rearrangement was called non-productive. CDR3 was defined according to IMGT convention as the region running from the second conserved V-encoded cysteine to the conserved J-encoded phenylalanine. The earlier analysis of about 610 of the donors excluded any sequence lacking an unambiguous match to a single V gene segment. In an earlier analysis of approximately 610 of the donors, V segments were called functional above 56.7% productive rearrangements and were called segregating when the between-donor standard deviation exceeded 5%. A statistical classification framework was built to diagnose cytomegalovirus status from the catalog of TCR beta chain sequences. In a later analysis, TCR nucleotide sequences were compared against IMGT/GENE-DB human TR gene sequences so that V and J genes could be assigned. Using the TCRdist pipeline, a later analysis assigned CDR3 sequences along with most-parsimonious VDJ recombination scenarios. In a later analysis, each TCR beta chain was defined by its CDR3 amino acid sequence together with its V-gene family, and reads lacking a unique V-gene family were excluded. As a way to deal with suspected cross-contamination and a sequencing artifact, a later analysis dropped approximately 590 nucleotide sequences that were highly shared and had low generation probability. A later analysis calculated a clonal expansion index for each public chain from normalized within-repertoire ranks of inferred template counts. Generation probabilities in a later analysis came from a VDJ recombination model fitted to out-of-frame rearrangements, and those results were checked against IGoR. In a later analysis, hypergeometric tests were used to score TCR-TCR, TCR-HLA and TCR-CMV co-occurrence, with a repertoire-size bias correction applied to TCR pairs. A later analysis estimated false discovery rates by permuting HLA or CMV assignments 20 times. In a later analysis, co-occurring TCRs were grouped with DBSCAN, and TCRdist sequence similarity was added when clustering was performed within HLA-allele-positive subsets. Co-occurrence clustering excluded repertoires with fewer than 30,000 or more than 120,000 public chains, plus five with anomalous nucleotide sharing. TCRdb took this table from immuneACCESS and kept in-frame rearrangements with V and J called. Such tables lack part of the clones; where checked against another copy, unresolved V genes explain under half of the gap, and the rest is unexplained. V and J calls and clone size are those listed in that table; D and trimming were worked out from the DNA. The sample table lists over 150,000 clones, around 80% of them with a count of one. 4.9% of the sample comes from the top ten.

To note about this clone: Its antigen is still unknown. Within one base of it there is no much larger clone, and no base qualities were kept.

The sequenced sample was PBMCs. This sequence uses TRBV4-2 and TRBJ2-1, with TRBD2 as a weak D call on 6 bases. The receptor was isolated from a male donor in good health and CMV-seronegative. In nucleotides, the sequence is TGTGCCAGCAGCCAGACTAGTGACAATGAGCAGTTCTTC. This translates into CASSQTSDNEQFF.